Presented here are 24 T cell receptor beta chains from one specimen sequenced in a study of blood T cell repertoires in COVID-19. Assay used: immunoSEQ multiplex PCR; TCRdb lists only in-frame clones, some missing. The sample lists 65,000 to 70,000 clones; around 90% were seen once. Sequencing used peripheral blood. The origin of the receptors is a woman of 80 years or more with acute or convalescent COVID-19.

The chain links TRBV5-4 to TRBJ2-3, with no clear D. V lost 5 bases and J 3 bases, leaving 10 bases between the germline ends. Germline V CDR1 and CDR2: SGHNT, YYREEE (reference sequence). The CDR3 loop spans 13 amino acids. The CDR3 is CASREPLTDTQYF. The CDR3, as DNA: TGTGCCAGCAGGGAGCCCTTGACAGATACGCAGTATTTT.

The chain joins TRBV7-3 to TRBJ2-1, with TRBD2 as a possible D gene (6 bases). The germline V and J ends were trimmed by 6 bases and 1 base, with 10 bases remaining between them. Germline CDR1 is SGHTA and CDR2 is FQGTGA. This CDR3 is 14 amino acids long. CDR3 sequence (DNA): TGTGCCAGCAGTCTCGGGGGTTCCTACAATGAGCAGTTCTTC. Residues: CASSLGGSYNEQFF.

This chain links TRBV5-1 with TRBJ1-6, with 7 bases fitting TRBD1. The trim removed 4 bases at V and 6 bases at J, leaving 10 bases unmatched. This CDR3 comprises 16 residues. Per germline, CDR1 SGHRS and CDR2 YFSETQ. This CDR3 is CASSQETGVGNSPLHF. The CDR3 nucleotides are TGCGCCAGCAGCCAAGAAACAGGGGTGGGTAATTCACCCCTCCACTTT.

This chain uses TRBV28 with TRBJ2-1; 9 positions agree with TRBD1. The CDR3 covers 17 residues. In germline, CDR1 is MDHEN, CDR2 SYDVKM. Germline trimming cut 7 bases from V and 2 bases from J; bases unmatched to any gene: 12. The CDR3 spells CASTKARGQGPYNEQFF. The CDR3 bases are TGTGCCAGCACCAAAGCCCGGGGACAGGGTCCCTACAATGAGCAGTTCTTC.

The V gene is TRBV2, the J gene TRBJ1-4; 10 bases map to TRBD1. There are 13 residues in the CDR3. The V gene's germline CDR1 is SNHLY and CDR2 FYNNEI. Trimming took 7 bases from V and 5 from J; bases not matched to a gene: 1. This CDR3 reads CASKGQGNEKLFF. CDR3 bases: TGTGCCAGCAAGGGACAGGGGAATGAAAAACTGTTTTTT.

CDR3 sequence: CASSGSGGSSYEQYF. CDR3 bases: TGTGCCAGCAGCGGGTCAGGGGGAAGCTCCTACGAGCAGTACTTC. The V and J genes are TRBV5-4 and TRBJ2-7; 7 positions match TRBD1. The trim removed 4 bases at V and 0 bases at J, leaving 7 bases unmatched. CDR1 is SGHNT and CDR2 is YYREEE in the germline V gene (reference sequence). CDR3 length: 15 residues.

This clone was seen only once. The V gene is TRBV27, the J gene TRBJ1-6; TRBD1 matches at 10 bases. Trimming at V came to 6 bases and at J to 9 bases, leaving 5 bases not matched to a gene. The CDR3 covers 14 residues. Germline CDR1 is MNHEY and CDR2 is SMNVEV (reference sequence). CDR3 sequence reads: CASRGQGITSPLHF. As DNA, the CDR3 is TGTGCCAGCAGGGGACAGGGGATCACTTCACCCCTCCACTTT.

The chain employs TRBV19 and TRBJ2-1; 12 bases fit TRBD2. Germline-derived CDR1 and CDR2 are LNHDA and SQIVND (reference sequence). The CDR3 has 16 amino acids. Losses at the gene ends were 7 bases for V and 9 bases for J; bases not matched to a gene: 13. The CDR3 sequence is CASTALTSGRIGEQFF. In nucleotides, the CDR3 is TGTGCCAGTACCGCCCTCACTAGCGGGAGGATAGGTGAGCAGTTCTTC.

The CDR3 region is CASSVGAFKNTEAFF. The CDR3 nucleotides read TGTGCCAGCAGCGTAGGGGCATTTAAGAACACTGAAGCTTTCTTT. This chain connects TRBV9 to TRBJ1-1; D not resolved. Germline CDR1 is SGDLS and CDR2 is YYNGEE. V lost 0 bases, J lost 1 base, and 10 bases lay in between. The CDR3 is made up of 15 amino acids.

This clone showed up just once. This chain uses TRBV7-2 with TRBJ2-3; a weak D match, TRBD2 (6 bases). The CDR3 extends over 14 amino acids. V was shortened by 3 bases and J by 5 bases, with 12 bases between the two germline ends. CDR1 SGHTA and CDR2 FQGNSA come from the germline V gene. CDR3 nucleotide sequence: TGTGCCAGCAGCTTGGGGACTCAGCAAGATACGCAGTATTTT. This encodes CASSLGTQQDTQYF.

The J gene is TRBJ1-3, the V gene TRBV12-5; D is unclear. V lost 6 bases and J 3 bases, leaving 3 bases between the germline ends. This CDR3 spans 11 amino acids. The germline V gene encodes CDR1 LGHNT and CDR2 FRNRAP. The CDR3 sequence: CASGLGNTIYF. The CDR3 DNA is TGTGCTAGTGGCCTTGGAAACACCATATATTTT.

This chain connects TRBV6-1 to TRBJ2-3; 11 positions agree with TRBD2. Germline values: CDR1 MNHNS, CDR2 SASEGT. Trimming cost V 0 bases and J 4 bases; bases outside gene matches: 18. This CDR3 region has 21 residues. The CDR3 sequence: CASSEARVASGRLSPPDTQYF. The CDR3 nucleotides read TGTGCCAGCAGTGAAGCGAGAGTGGCTAGCGGGAGGCTGAGTCCCCCAGATACGCAGTATTTT.

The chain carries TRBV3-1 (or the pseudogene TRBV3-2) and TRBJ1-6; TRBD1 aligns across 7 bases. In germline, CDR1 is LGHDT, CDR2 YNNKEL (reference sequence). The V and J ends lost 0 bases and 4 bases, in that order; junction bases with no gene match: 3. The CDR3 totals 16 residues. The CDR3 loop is CASSQDGTDYNSPLHF. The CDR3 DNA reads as TGTGCCAGCAGCCAAGACGGGACAGATTATAATTCACCCCTCCACTTT.

CDR3: CAISVAQTRAYEQYF. The DNA for the CDR3 is TGTGCCATCAGTGTCGCCCAAACTAGGGCCTACGAGCAGTACTTC. The rearrangement joins TRBV10-3 to TRBJ2-7, with D perhaps matching TRBD2 (5 bases). This CDR3 has 15 residues. Germline CDR1 ENHRY, CDR2 SYGVKD. V was trimmed by 4 bases and J by 2 bases, leaving 15 bases between them.

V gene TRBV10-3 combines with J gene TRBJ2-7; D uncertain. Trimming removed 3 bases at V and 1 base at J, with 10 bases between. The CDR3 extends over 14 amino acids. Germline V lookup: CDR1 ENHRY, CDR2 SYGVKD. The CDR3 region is CAISDRYTSYEQYF. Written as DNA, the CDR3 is TGTGCCATCAGTGACAGATATACGTCCTACGAGCAGTACTTC.

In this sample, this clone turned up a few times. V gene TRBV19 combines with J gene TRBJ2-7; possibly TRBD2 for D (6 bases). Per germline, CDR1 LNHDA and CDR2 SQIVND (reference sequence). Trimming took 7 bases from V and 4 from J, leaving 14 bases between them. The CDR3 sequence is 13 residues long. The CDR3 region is CASTQRGGYEQYF. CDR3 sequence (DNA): TGTGCCAGTACACAGCGAGGAGGGTACGAGCAGTACTTC.

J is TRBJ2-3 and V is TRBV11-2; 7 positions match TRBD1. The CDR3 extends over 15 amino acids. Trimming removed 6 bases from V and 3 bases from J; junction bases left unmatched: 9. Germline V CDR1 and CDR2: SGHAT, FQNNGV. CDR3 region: CASRPPGTETDTQYF. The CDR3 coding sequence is TGTGCCAGCAGGCCTCCCGGGACAGAGACAGATACGCAGTATTTT.

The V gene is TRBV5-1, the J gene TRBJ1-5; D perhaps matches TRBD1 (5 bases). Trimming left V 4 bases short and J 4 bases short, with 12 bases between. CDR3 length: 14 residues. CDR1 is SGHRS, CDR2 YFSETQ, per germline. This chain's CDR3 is CASSRDGGNQPQHF. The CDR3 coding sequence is TGCGCCAGCAGCAGGGACGGGGGGAATCAGCCCCAGCATTTT.

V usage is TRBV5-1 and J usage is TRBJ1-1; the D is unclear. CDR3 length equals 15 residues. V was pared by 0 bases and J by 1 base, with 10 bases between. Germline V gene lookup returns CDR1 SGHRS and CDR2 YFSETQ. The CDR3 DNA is TGCGCCAGCAGCTTGGGTACACATTCGAACACTGAAGCTTTCTTT. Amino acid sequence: CASSLGTHSNTEAFF.

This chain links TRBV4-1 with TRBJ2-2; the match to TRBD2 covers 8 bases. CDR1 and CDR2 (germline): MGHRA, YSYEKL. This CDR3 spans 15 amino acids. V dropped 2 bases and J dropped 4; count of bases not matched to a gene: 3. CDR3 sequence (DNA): TGCGCCAGCAGCCAATACGGGGGGGGCACCGGGGAGCTGTTTTTT. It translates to CASSQYGGGTGELFF.

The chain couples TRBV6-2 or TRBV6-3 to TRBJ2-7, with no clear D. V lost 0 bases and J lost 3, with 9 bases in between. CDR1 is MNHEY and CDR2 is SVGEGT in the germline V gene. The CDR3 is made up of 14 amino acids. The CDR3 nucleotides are TGTGCCAGCAGTTACTCTCAGACATACTACGAGCAGTACTTC. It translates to CASSYSQTYYEQYF.

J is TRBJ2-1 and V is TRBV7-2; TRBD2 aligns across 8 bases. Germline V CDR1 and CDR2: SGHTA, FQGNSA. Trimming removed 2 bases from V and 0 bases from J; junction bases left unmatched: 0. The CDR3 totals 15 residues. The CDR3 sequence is CASSLSGSSYNEQFF. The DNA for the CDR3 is TGTGCCAGCAGCTTAAGCGGGAGCTCCTACAATGAGCAGTTCTTC.

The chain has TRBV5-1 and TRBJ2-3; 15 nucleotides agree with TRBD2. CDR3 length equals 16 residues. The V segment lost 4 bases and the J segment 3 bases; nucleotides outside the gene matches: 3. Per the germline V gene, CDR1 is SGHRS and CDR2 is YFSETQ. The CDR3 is CASSTGLAGGTDTQYF. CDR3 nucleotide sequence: TGCGCCAGCAGCACGGGACTAGCGGGAGGAACAGATACGCAGTATTTT.

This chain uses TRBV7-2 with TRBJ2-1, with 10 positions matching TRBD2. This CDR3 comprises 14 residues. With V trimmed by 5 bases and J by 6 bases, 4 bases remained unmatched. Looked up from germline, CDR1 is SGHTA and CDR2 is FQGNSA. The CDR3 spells CASSQRGGRNEQFF. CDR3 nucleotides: TGTGCCAGCAGCCAGCGGGGGGGCCGCAATGAGCAGTTCTTC.